These T cell receptor beta chains were read from a single sample in a study of T cell responses to AZD1222 COVID-19 vaccine. The protocol was immunoSEQ multiplex PCR, while the TCRdb copy is restricted to in-frame clones and leaves out a portion. This sample carries approximately 65,000 clones, 88% of them seen once, and the ten largest clones take roughly 7.4%. Here the sequenced sample was peripheral blood, taken on day 0 of AZD1222 vaccination. These receptors all stem from an adult in good health. CDR3s include the opening cysteine and the closing phenylalanine or tryptophan. The D gene is left open where the match is weak. Rows give clone size only sometimes, using once, few, many, or a class for an expanded clone.

D	V	size	J	CDR3	DNA
.	TRBV20-1	.	TRBJ1-1	CSAANTEAFF	TGCAGTGCGGCGAACACTGAAGCTTTCTTT
.	TRBV7-2	.	TRBJ2-2	CASSLEGWWTGELFF	TGTGCCAGCAGCTTAGAAGGGTGGTGGACCGGGGAGCTGTTTTTT
TRBD2	TRBV9	.	TRBJ2-1	CASSDTTSSENEQFF	TGTGCCAGCAGCGACACGACTAGCTCTGAGAATGAGCAGTTCTTC
TRBD2	TRBV24-1	.	TRBJ2-1	CATSDQQAGLRDEQFF	TGTGCCACCAGTGATCAGCAGGCGGGACTACGCGATGAGCAGTTCTTC
TRBD2	TRBV10-3	.	TRBJ2-1	CATASGSSYNEQFF	TGTGCCACCGCTAGCGGGAGTTCCTACAATGAGCAGTTCTTC
TRBD1	TRBV4-3	once	TRBJ2-7	CASSQGTGTGVLVPYEQYF	TGCGCCAGCAGCCAGGGGACCGGGACAGGGGTGCTTGTCCCCTACGAGCAGTACTTC
.	TRBV6-2/TRBV6-3	.	TRBJ2-6	CASSSTDGSGANVLTF	TGTGCCAGCAGTTCCACGGACGGCTCTGGGGCCAACGTCCTGACTTTC
TRBD1	TRBV30	.	TRBJ1-1	CAWSWDRASEAFF	TGTGCCTGGAGTTGGGACAGGGCCTCTGAAGCTTTCTTT
TRBD2	TRBV4-3	.	TRBJ2-7	CASSQDFRTRSSYEQYF	TGCGCCAGCAGCCAAGACTTTAGGACTAGAAGCTCCTACGAGCAGTACTTC
.	TRBV9	.	TRBJ1-2	CASSHTTKNYGYTF	TGTGCCAGCAGCCATACAACCAAGAACTATGGCTACACCTTC
.	TRBV6-1	.	TRBJ1-6	CASSEAGGNSPLHF	TGTGCCAGCAGTGAAGCTGGGGGTAATTCACCCCTCCACTTT
.	TRBV28	.	TRBJ2-7	CASSSAGTTPYEQYF	TGTGCCAGCAGTTCGGCGGGGACAACCCCCTACGAGCAGTACTTC
.	TRBV19	once	TRBJ1-2	CASKTDSASRGYTF	TGTGCCAGTAAGACGGACAGCGCATCAAGGGGCTACACCTTC
.	TRBV27	.	TRBJ1-2	CASSSRHSYGYTF	TGTGCCAGCAGTTCCAGACATTCCTATGGCTACACCTTC
TRBD1	TRBV6-1	.	TRBJ2-3	CASSVRGRRGTDTQYF	TGTGCCAGCAGTGTCAGGGGGCGTCGGGGCACAGATACGCAGTATTTT
.	TRBV5-5	.	TRBJ1-2	CASSRLGDNYGYTF	TGTGCCAGCAGCCGGCTCGGGGATAACTATGGCTACACCTTC
.	TRBV5-1	.	TRBJ1-2	CASSLAGRDMYGYTF	TGCGCCAGCAGCTTGGCCGGGAGGGACATGTATGGCTACACCTTC
.	TRBV7-8	.	TRBJ1-6	CASSPQGNSPLHF	TGTGCCAGCAGCCCCCAGGGTAATTCACCCCTCCACTTT
TRBD1	TRBV2	.	TRBJ2-7	CASEPLSGGYEQYF	TGTGCCAGCGAGCCTCTCTCAGGGGGCTACGAGCAGTACTTC
TRBD2	TRBV27	.	TRBJ2-1	CASSSRVAGPADEQFF	TGTGCCAGCAGTTCCAGGGTAGCGGGACCTGCCGATGAGCAGTTCTTC
.	TRBV11-2	few	TRBJ2-1	CASSLDWGDNEQFF	TGTGCCAGCAGCTTAGATTGGGGAGACAATGAGCAGTTCTTC
TRBD2	TRBV3-1/TRBV3-2	.	TRBJ2-1	CASSPETSGSYNEQFF	TGTGCCAGCAGCCCAGAAACTAGCGGGAGTTATAATGAGCAGTTCTTC
.	TRBV19	.	TRBJ1-6	CASSLTLAWMRVWPLHF	TGTGCCAGTAGTTTAACTCTCGCCTGGATGCGGGTGTGGCCCCTCCACTTT
.	TRBV13	.	TRBJ2-1	CASSLGRNNEQFF	TGTGCCAGCAGCTTAGGCAGAAACAATGAGCAGTTCTTC
TRBD1	TRBV28	.	TRBJ1-2	CASGGGGTAGFGYTF	TGTGCCTCCGGCGGGGGAGGGACAGCGGGCTTTGGCTACACCTTC
.	TRBV30	.	TRBJ1-1	CAWSAATVAEAFF	TGTGCCTGGAGTGCCGCCACCGTCGCTGAAGCTTTCTTT
.	TRBV5-1	.	TRBJ1-6	CASSLQATRVYNSPLHF	TGCGCCAGCAGCTTGCAGGCGACGAGGGTCTATAATTCACCCCTCCACTTT
.	TRBV24-1	.	TRBJ1-1	CATSEGTHTEAFF	TGTGCCACCAGTGAGGGGACACACACTGAAGCTTTCTTT
.	TRBV20-1	.	TRBJ2-2	CSASEGGYTGELFF	TGCAGTGCTAGTGAGGGGGGCTACACCGGGGAGCTGTTTTTT
.	TRBV7-2	.	TRBJ1-2	CASSPNNQGGYGYTF	TGTGCCAGCAGCCCAAACAATCAGGGAGGCTATGGCTACACCTTC
TRBD1	TRBV5-1	once	TRBJ2-2	CASSLAADRGTGELFF	TGCGCCAGCAGCTTGGCCGCGGACAGGGGGACCGGGGAGCTGTTTTTT
.	TRBV5-1	.	TRBJ2-1	CASSLEADPSYNEQFF	TGCGCCAGCAGCTTGGAAGCGGACCCCTCCTACAATGAGCAGTTCTTC
.	TRBV20-1	few	TRBJ2-5	CSAVAETQYF	TGCAGTGCTGTGGCGGAGACCCAGTACTTC
TRBD2	TRBV4-2	.	TRBJ2-1	CASSQDQAGGENEQFF	TGTGCCAGCAGCCAAGATCAAGCGGGAGGGGAGAATGAGCAGTTCTTC
TRBD1	TRBV6-4	.	TRBJ2-4	CASSDGQVSKNIQYF	TGTGCCAGCAGTGACGGACAGGTATCCAAAAACATTCAGTACTTC
.	TRBV18	.	TRBJ1-1	CASSLAGNTEAFF	TGTGCCAGCTCACTGGCAGGGAACACTGAAGCTTTCTTT